The 32 T cell receptor beta chains given below trace back to one sample, sequenced in a study of vaccination and CD4 T cells after COVID-19. As for treatment: approximately 10-day PBMC culture with coronavirus spike peptide pools or control peptides (ViraFEST assay). For these TCRs, the target antigens are not known. The Oncomine TCR Beta short-read assay generated sequence data from the DNA of cultured CD4+ T cells. TCRdb processed the PCR reads anew with MiXCR; each CDR3 protein has one entry. The repertoire holds more than 9,000 distinct CDR3 sequences, with about 60% as singletons. Sequenced sample: CD4+ T cells from blood, cultured in vitro. Source of these receptors: a human donor who had recovered from COVID-19.

The count of this clonotype is one. This sequence joins TRBV15 and TRBJ2-2; TRBD1 matches 8 bases. The ends lost 0 bases at V and 7 bases at J; junction bases unmatched: 7. This CDR3 has 16 residues. The germline V gene encodes CDR1 LNHNV and CDR2 YYDKDF (reference sequence). Here the CDR3 DNA reads TGTGCCACCAGCAGAGACAGGGGGCTGGGTCTCGGGGAGCTGTTTTTT. Amino acids: CATSRDRGLGLGELFF.

The gene calls are TRBV2 and TRBJ1-3; D may be TRBD1 (5 bases). V lost 3 bases to trimming and J lost 2 bases, with 8 bases between them. The CDR3 runs to 14 residues. Germline loops: CDR1 SNHLY, CDR2 FYNNEI. The CDR3 sequence is CASSDVGAGNTIYF. CDR3 nucleotides: TGTGCCAGCAGTGATGTAGGGGCTGGAAACACCATATATTTT. Supplemented by reference TRBV2 and TRBJ1-3, the full variable domain reads EPEVTQTPSHQVTQMGQEVILRCVPISNHLYFYWYRQILGQKVEFLVSFYNNEISEKSEIFDDQFSVERPDGSNFTLKIRSTKLEDSAMYFCASSDVGAGNTIYFGEGSWLTVV.

V gene TRBV6-2 or TRBV6-3 combines with J gene TRBJ2-3; D is unresolved. The germline gives CDR1 MNHEY, CDR2 SVGEGT. The ends were cut back, 2 bases at V and 1 base at J, with 10 bases in the middle. The CDR3 runs to 15 residues. The CDR3 DNA reads TGTGCCAGCAGTTACGACTCAGCCCGCACAGATACGCAGTATTTT. Translating it yields CASSYDSARTDTQYF.

V usage is TRBV20-1 and J usage is TRBJ1-3, with D possibly matching TRBD1 (6 bases). This CDR3 is built from 17 residues. V lost 1 base and J 0 bases, leaving 16 bases between the germline ends. Per germline, CDR1 DFQATT and CDR2 SNEGSKA (reference sequence). The CDR3 is CSARVGGGQPSGNTIYF. For the CDR3, the DNA is TGCAGTGCTAGAGTGGGGGGTGGACAGCCCTCTGGAAACACCATATATTTT.

The chain is built from TRBV20-1 and TRBJ1-2; D remains unclear. V lost 5 bases and J 4 bases, leaving 14 bases between the germline ends. Germline V gene sequence: CDR1 DFQATT, CDR2 SNEGSKA (reference sequence). This CDR3 is 13 amino acids long. The chain's CDR3 is CSAAAGPLYGYTF. The CDR3 DNA is TGCAGTGCTGCCGCCGGGCCTCTCTATGGCTACACCTTC.

The genes are TRBV20-1 and TRBJ2-3; 15 nucleotides align to TRBD2. This CDR3 is 18 amino acids long. CDR1 and CDR2 from the germline V gene are DFQATT and SNEGSKA (reference sequence). Unmatched junction bases numbered 9, after V lost 5 bases and J lost 0 bases. The CDR3 DNA reads TGCAGTGCTGCCTACCGGACTAGCGGGAGGGTGAGCACAGATACGCAGTATTTT. As protein: CSAAYRTSGRVSTDTQYF.

This clonotype has a single count. This sequence joins TRBV28 and TRBJ2-3; tentatively, D is TRBD1 or TRBD2 (5 bases each). Germline CDR1 reads MDHEN; CDR2 reads SYDVKM. The CDR3 runs to 16 residues. With 7 bases removed from V and 0 bases from J, the gap between germline ends came to 17 bases. Here the CDR3 DNA reads TGTGCCAGCACCCTTTTACCAGGGAGCAGCACAGATACGCAGTATTTT. Residues: CASTLLPGSSTDTQYF.

V and J are TRBV7-2 and TRBJ2-2, with D possibly matching TRBD2 (6 bases). Germline lookup yields CDR1 SGHTA and CDR2 FQGNSA. V was pared by 5 bases and J by 4 bases, with 14 bases between. This CDR3 is 15 amino acids long. The DNA for the CDR3 is TGTGCCAGCAGCACCGGGACTTGGGGCACCGGGGAGCTGTTTTTT. Translation: CASSTGTWGTGELFF.

The V and J genes are TRBV9 and TRBJ1-5; 7 bases are a match to TRBD1. CDR3 length: 15 residues. V dropped 0 bases and J dropped 7; count of bases not matched to a gene: 7. Looked up from germline, CDR1 is SGDLS and CDR2 is YYNGEE. The CDR3 sequence: CASSVAGGPNQPQHF. The CDR3 bases are TGTGCCAGCAGCGTAGCAGGGGGGCCGAACCAGCCCCAGCATTTT.

This clonotype was seen only a few times. The gene calls are TRBV24-1 and TRBJ2-3; D is possibly TRBD1 (6 bases). Trimming shortened V by 4 bases and J by 2 bases, and 12 bases separated the two germline ends. From germline, CDR1 is KGHDR and CDR2 SFDVKD. The CDR3 runs 15 residues. CDR3: CATSDSGDTTDTQYF. The DNA of the CDR3 is TGTGCCACCAGTGACTCTGGGGACACCACAGATACGCAGTATTTT.

The chain is built from TRBV24-1 and TRBJ1-1; TRBD1 is a possible D gene (5 bases). The V and J ends lost 3 bases and 1 base respectively, with 8 bases between them. The germline gives CDR1 KGHDR, CDR2 SFDVKD. CDR3 length: 14 residues. In nucleotides, the CDR3 is TGTGCCACCAGTGATGGGGGACGGAACACTGAAGCTTTCTTT. It translates to CATSDGGRNTEAFF.

This clonotype has only a few counts. The chain couples TRBV10-3 to TRBJ1-5; the D is unclear. The V gene's germline CDR1 is ENHRY and CDR2 SYGVKD. V gave up 4 bases and J gave up 9 bases, with 16 bases separating them. This CDR3 has 14 residues. This CDR3 is CAISASATSGPQHF. CDR3 sequence (DNA): TGTGCCATCAGTGCATCCGCTACCTCCGGGCCCCAGCATTTT.

The chain uses TRBV19 and TRBJ2-1; D not certain. V was cut by 3 bases and J by 8 bases, with 11 bases left in between. CDR1 is LNHDA, CDR2 SQIVND, per germline (reference sequence). The CDR3 has 13 amino acids. CDR3 DNA: TGTGCCAGTAGTATCCCCCAAAAGTATGAGCAGTTCTTC. It encodes CASSIPQKYEQFF.

The rearrangement joins TRBV28 to TRBJ1-2; D gene unclear. Trimming stripped 2 bases from V and 8 bases from J, with 9 bases between. The CDR3 sequence is 12 residues long. Per germline, CDR1 MDHEN and CDR2 SYDVKM. CDR3 bases: TGTGCCAGCAGTTTACAGTTTGTGGGCTACACCTTC. Its translation is CASSLQFVGYTF.

This clonotype is judged medium-sized (0.01 to 0.1%). This sequence joins TRBV19 and TRBJ2-7; TRBD1 aligns across 8 bases. J was trimmed by 2 bases and V by 4 bases; bases with no gene match: 4. Germline V lookup: CDR1 LNHDA, CDR2 SQIVND (reference sequence). CDR3 length: 14 amino acids. The CDR3 loop is CASSTTGDTYEQYF. CDR3 in DNA: TGTGCCAGTAGTACGACAGGGGACACCTACGAGCAGTACTTC.

The chain links TRBV7-2 to TRBJ1-1; tentatively, D is TRBD1 (5 bases). The CDR3 is 17 residues long. With 5 bases removed from V and 5 bases from J, the gap between germline ends came to 24 bases. Germline lookup yields CDR1 SGHTA and CDR2 FQGNSA. The CDR3 DNA follows: TGTGCCAGCAGCAATCCTTTAACGGGGGGAGGGAGGACTGAAGCTTTCTTT. It translates to CASSNPLTGGGRTEAFF.

The V gene is TRBV19, the J gene TRBJ2-1; TRBD2 matches at 9 bases. The germline CDR1 and CDR2 sequences are LNHDA and SQIVND (reference sequence). The CDR3 spans 16 residues. V trimming: 4 bases; J trimming: 4 bases; junction bases outside the gene matches: 8. The CDR3 region is CASSSIAGVSYNEQFF. CDR3 coding DNA: TGTGCCAGTAGTAGCATAGCGGGAGTGAGTTACAATGAGCAGTTCTTC. Full variable domain (outside the CDR3, taken from reference TRBV19 and TRBJ2-1): DGGITQSPKYLFRKEGQNVTLSCEQNLNHDAMYWYRQDPGQGLRLIYYSQIVNDFQKGDIAEGYSVSREKKESFPLTVTSAQKNPTAFYLCASSSIAGVSYNEQFFGPGTRLTVL.

The V call is TRBV19, the J call TRBJ2-6; D unclear. The length of the CDR3 is 15 residues. With 10 bases removed from V and 0 bases from J, the gap between germline ends came to 13 bases. The germline V gene has CDR1 LNHDA and CDR2 SQIVND (reference sequence). CDR3 sequence: CAIGQISSGANVLTF. The CDR3 bases are TGTGCCATTGGGCAGATTAGCTCTGGGGCCAACGTCCTGACTTTC.

V and J are TRBV28 and TRBJ2-2; weak D call: TRBD2 (6 bases). The V end lost 8 bases, the J end lost 6 bases, and 13 bases lay between the germline ends. The CDR3 sequence is 13 residues long. Looked up from germline, CDR1 is MDHEN and CDR2 is SYDVKM. Here the CDR3 reads CASWGGGAGELFF. In DNA, the CDR3 is TGTGCCAGCTGGGGAGGAGGAGCCGGGGAGCTGTTTTTT.

This clonotype is judged large (0.1 to 1%). This sequence joins TRBV7-9 and TRBJ1-2; 7 bases are shared with TRBD1. J gave up 4 bases and V 2 bases, and 7 bases lay outside the gene matches. Germline V gives CDR1 SEHNR, CDR2 FQNEAQ (reference sequence). This CDR3 comprises 15 residues. The DNA of the CDR3 is TGTGCCAGCAGCTTATTAACAGGGGAGGCCTATGGCTACACCTTC. Protein sequence: CASSLLTGEAYGYTF.

V and J are TRBV19 and TRBJ2-2, with 9 bases that match TRBD1. Germline lookup yields CDR1 LNHDA and CDR2 SQIVND (reference sequence). The CDR3 extends over 15 amino acids. V trimming: 4 bases; J trimming: 7 bases; junction bases outside the gene matches: 7. CDR3 amino acids: CASSKGTGYGGELFF. CDR3 in DNA: TGTGCCAGTAGTAAGGGGACAGGGTATGGCGGGGAGCTGTTTTTT.

This clonotype has more than one count but fewer than ten. The CDR3 protein is CSARVGDRGNSNQPQHF. CDR3 bases: TGCAGTGCTAGAGTAGGGGACAGGGGGAATAGCAATCAGCCCCAGCATTTT. The J gene is TRBJ1-5, the V gene TRBV20-1, with 11 bases fitting TRBD1. From germline, CDR1 is DFQATT and CDR2 SNEGSKA (reference sequence). This CDR3 has 17 amino acids. The V segment lost 1 base and the J segment 0 bases; nucleotides outside the gene matches: 5.

The chain carries TRBV19 and TRBJ2-5; D could derive from TRBD1 or TRBD2 (5 bases each). Between the trimmed V and J ends, which lost 7 bases and 4 bases, there was a span of 25 bases. The CDR3 is 17 residues long. Germline loops: CDR1 LNHDA, CDR2 SQIVND (reference sequence). CDR3 nucleotide sequence: TGTGCCAGTACTCCCCGGGCCCCAGGGAGAGGAGGAGAGACCCAGTACTTC. Its protein is CASTPRAPGRGGETQYF.

V gene TRBV4-2 combines with J gene TRBJ2-7; weak D call: TRBD1 (5 bases). The V end was cut by 1 base, the J end by 3 bases, with 7 bases between. Germline V gives CDR1 LGHNA, CDR2 YNFKEQ. The CDR3 runs 13 residues. The CDR3 coding sequence is TGTGCCAGCAGCCAAGCTCAGGGCTACGAGCAGTACTTC. Translation gives CASSQAQGYEQYF.

This chain joins TRBV11-3 and TRBJ2-5; D could derive from TRBD1 or TRBD2 (5 bases each). Germline CDR1 is SGHNT and CDR2 is YENEEA. The CDR3 sequence is 14 residues long. Deletions cut 5 bases from V and 2 bases from J, with 12 bases between. This CDR3 is CASSPGTEQETQYF. The CDR3 nucleotides read TGTGCCAGCAGCCCCGGGACGGAGCAAGAGACCCAGTACTTC.

The rearrangement uses TRBV7-6 and TRBJ1-3; D is possibly TRBD1 (5 bases). V was clipped by 6 bases and J by 4 bases, with 10 bases between them. This CDR3 is 13 amino acids long. Germline CDR1 and CDR2: SGHVS and FNYEAQ. The CDR3 DNA reads as TGTGCCAGCAGACCAGGGTACGGAAACACCATATATTTT. Residues: CASRPGYGNTIYF.

The chain couples TRBV12-3 or TRBV12-4 to TRBJ2-7, with 9 bases identical to TRBD2. With 2 bases clipped from V and 2 bases from J, the junction kept 4 bases outside the gene matches. This CDR3 has 15 residues. The CDR3 loop reads CASSLRLAGPYEQYF. CDR3 in DNA: TGTGCCAGCAGTTTAAGGCTAGCGGGGCCCTACGAGCAGTACTTC.

The chain's CDR3 is CSARGGVLEQYF. The CDR3 DNA reads as TGCAGTGCTAGGGGAGGGGTACTCGAGCAGTACTTC. V gene TRBV20-1 combines with J gene TRBJ2-7, with 7 bases lining up with TRBD2. The V and J ends lost 3 bases and 6 bases, in that order; junction bases with no gene match: 5. Germline V gene sequence: CDR1 DFQATT, CDR2 SNEGSKA (reference sequence). The CDR3 sequence is 12 residues long.

The rearrangement links TRBV6-2 or TRBV6-3 to TRBJ1-2; no clear D gene. This CDR3 has 13 amino acids. The V gene's germline CDR1 is MNHEY and CDR2 SVGEGT. Trimming removed 2 bases at V and 6 bases at J, with 10 bases between. CDR3 residues: CASSYDRLDGYTF. CDR3 nucleotide sequence: TGTGCCAGCAGTTACGACCGGCTGGATGGCTACACCTTC.

This clonotype appeared a single time. The rearrangement joins TRBV20-1 to TRBJ2-1; D may correspond to TRBD1 or TRBD2 (5 bases each). Germline-derived CDR1 and CDR2 are DFQATT and SNEGSKA (reference sequence). The germline V and J ends were trimmed by 3 bases and 13 bases, with 13 bases remaining between them. The CDR3 spans 11 residues. For the CDR3, the DNA is TGCAGTGCTAGTGAGGGGTACGAACAGTTCTTC. Translation gives CSASEGYEQFF.

The chain combines TRBV5-1 with TRBJ1-4, with D tentatively TRBD1 (5 bases). The CDR3 extends over 15 amino acids. Germline values: CDR1 SGHRS, CDR2 YFSETQ. The V gene lost 4 bases and the J gene lost 6 bases, with 16 bases spanning the gap. The CDR3 region is CASSPARGWDEKLFF. CDR3 DNA: TGCGCCAGCAGCCCGGCCCGGGGGTGGGATGAAAAACTGTTTTTT. Full variable domain (remainder filled in from reference TRBV5-1 and TRBJ1-4): KAGVTQTPRYLIKTRGQQVTLSCSPISGHRSVSWYQQTPGQGLQFLFEYFSETQRNKGNFPGRFSGRQFSNSRSEMNVSTLELGDSALYLCASSPARGWDEKLFFGSGTQLSVL.

V gene TRBV6-1 combines with J gene TRBJ2-1; D not resolved. CDR1 is MNHNS, CDR2 SASEGT, per germline. Trimming removed 4 bases at V and 3 bases at J, with 13 bases between. CDR3 length: 15 residues. The CDR3 protein is CASSVQPPNYNEQFF. CDR3 nucleotide sequence: TGTGCCAGCAGTGTTCAGCCACCCAACTACAATGAGCAGTTCTTC.